The 30 T cell receptor beta chains listed next were all sequenced from one sample in a study of cytomegalovirus exposure and HLA in healthy donors. With 60 Vbeta and 13 Jbeta primers, the PCR was carried out. Assay: immunoSEQ multiplex PCR; the TCRdb copy retains only in-frame clones and omits some. The table records 100,000 to 150,000 clones, less than 80% of them present only once. Material for sequencing was PBMCs. These receptors were collected from a man aged 40-49 years in good health and CMV-seropositive.

The CDR3 nucleotides are TGTGCCAGCAGTACGCCCGGAGTAGGTAATGAGCAGTTCTTC. The encoded protein is CASSTPGVGNEQFF. J is TRBJ2-1 and V is TRBV6-5; D is unclear. V was pared by 5 bases and J by 7 bases, with 15 bases between. Germline assignment: CDR1 MNHEY and CDR2 SVGAGI. The length of the CDR3 is 14 residues.

This rearrangement joins TRBV2 to TRBJ1-5; TRBD1 might be the D (6 bases). The CDR3 is 14 residues long. CDR1 is SNHLY and CDR2 is FYNNEI in the germline V gene. With 6 bases removed from V and 3 bases from J, the gap between germline ends came to 12 bases. This CDR3 reads CASRGQGNNQPQHF. The DNA for the CDR3 is TGTGCCAGCAGGGGACAAGGAAACAATCAGCCCCAGCATTTT.

V gene TRBV6-4 combines with J gene TRBJ1-2, with D maybe TRBD1 (6 bases). The CDR3 extends over 12 amino acids. Trimming took 6 bases from V and 4 from J, leaving 9 bases between them. Germline V gene lookup returns CDR1 MRHNA and CDR2 SNTAGT. CDR3 in DNA: TGTGCCAGCAGAGCGACAGGCTATGGCTACACCTTC. Protein sequence: CASRATGYGYTF.

The DNA of the CDR3 is TGTGCCAGCAGCCCCCTTTCCGGGGGTCAAGAGACCCAGTACTTC. This translates into CASSPLSGGQETQYF. V is TRBV6-5 and J is TRBJ2-5, with a weak D call TRBD2 (6 bases). With 6 bases removed from V and 2 bases from J, the gap between germline ends came to 16 bases. This CDR3 is 15 amino acids long. Looked up from germline, CDR1 is MNHEY and CDR2 is SVGAGI.

The V and J genes are TRBV2 and TRBJ2-3, with D perhaps TRBD2 (6 bases). In germline, CDR1 is SNHLY, CDR2 FYNNEI. The CDR3 runs to 12 residues. Between the trimmed V and J ends, which lost 7 bases and 4 bases, there was a span of 9 bases. CDR3 residues: CASKGGPDTQYF. For the CDR3, the DNA is TGTGCCAGCAAAGGAGGGCCAGATACGCAGTATTTT. Using reference TRBV2 and TRBJ2-3 for the parts outside the CDR3, the full variable domain is EPEVTQTPSHQVTQMGQEVILRCVPISNHLYFYWYRQILGQKVEFLVSFYNNEISEKSEIFDDQFSVERPDGSNFTLKIRSTKLEDSAMYFCASKGGPDTQYFGPGTRLTVL.

The chain has TRBV30 and TRBJ1-3; 9 positions match TRBD1. The CDR3 is 15 residues long. J lost 3 bases, V lost 7 bases, and 10 bases had no gene match. Germline V gives CDR1 GTSNPN, CDR2 SVGIG (reference sequence). The CDR3 protein is CAYSGDRDFGNTIYF. Written as DNA, the CDR3 is TGTGCCTACTCTGGGGACAGGGATTTTGGAAACACCATATATTTT.

The chain has TRBV18 and TRBJ2-2; 7 bases match TRBD1. Germline loops: CDR1 KGHSH, CDR2 LQKENI. The CDR3 length is 14 residues. With 8 bases clipped from V and 4 bases from J, the junction kept 7 bases outside the gene matches. This chain's CDR3 is CASHQGQSTGELFF. In DNA form, the CDR3 reads TGTGCCAGCCACCAGGGACAGTCCACCGGGGAGCTGTTTTTT.

This sequence joins TRBV11-2 and TRBJ1-5; D unresolved. The CDR3 is made up of 13 amino acids. Germline CDR1 is SGHAT and CDR2 is FQNNGV. The V end was cut by 1 base, the J end by 7 bases, with 8 bases between. CDR3 in amino acids: CASSLGAMQPQHF. The DNA of the CDR3 is TGTGCCAGCAGCTTAGGGGCCATGCAGCCCCAGCATTTT.

In DNA, the CDR3 is TGTGCCAGCAGTTTACCCGCAGGGGGGTCCAATCAGCCCCAGCATTTT. As protein: CASSLPAGGSNQPQHF. The genes are TRBV28 and TRBJ1-5, with 7 bases fitting TRBD1. The length of the CDR3 is 16 residues. V shed 2 bases and J 3 bases; nucleotides not matched to a gene: 7. CDR1 is MDHEN and CDR2 is SYDVKM in the germline V gene.

The rearrangement joins TRBV19 to TRBJ2-7; D might be TRBD2 (6 bases). CDR1 LNHDA and CDR2 SQIVND come from the germline V gene (reference sequence). The V gene lost 9 bases and the J gene lost 0 bases, with 21 bases spanning the gap. This CDR3 has 16 amino acids. In DNA, the CDR3 is TGTGCCAGAGCTGGCCTAGGGACTCCCAGCTCCTACGAGCAGTACTTC. Its translation is CARAGLGTPSSYEQYF.

V gene TRBV10-3 combines with J gene TRBJ2-1; 9 bases are a match to TRBD1. V trimming: 3 bases; J trimming: 5 bases; junction bases outside the gene matches: 5. This CDR3 is built from 15 residues. Per the germline V gene, CDR1 is ENHRY and CDR2 is SYGVKD. The CDR3 nucleotides are TGTGCCATCAGTGAAAGGACAGGGGCCGACAATGAGCAGTTCTTC. Amino acids: CAISERTGADNEQFF.

The rearrangement links TRBV5-6 to TRBJ1-4, with D perhaps TRBD1 (5 bases). The ends were cut back, 1 base at V and 3 bases at J, with 13 bases in the middle. Germline V lookup: CDR1 SGHDT, CDR2 YYEEEE. The CDR3 totals 16 residues. DNA of the CDR3: TGTGCCAGCAGCTTGTTCGGGGGTTCGGCTAATGAAAAACTGTTTTTT. This encodes CASSLFGGSANEKLFF.

V and J are TRBV5-1 and TRBJ2-2; maybe TRBD1 (7 bases). The germline V and J ends were trimmed by 5 bases and 3 bases, with 20 bases remaining between them. Germline V gene data show CDR1 as SGHRS and CDR2 as YFSETQ. This CDR3 spans 17 amino acids. The CDR3 region is CASRSPRGQGDTGELFF. Written as DNA, the CDR3 is TGCGCCAGCAGGTCCCCCCGGGGGCAGGGGGACACCGGGGAGCTGTTTTTT.

The chain uses TRBV18 and TRBJ2-2; TRBD2 might be the D (5 bases). Trimming cost V 6 bases and J 4 bases, with 6 bases left between them. The length of the CDR3 is 12 residues. CDR1 KGHSH and CDR2 LQKENI come from the germline V gene. For the CDR3, the DNA is TGTGCCAGCTCCGGAGGCACCGGGGAGCTGTTTTTT. Translation gives CASSGGTGELFF.

This clone was seen just once. The J gene is TRBJ2-5, the V gene TRBV9, with no clear D. Germline V CDR1 and CDR2: SGDLS, YYNGEE. The V end lost 0 bases, the J end lost 3 bases, and 9 bases lay between the germline ends. The CDR3 length is 14 residues. Here the CDR3 DNA reads TGTGCCAGCAGCGTAGCGACTTTAGAAGAGACCCAGTACTTC. This translates into CASSVATLEETQYF.

This rearrangement joins TRBV4-3 to TRBJ2-3, with 10 bases aligning to TRBD2. The germline V gene has CDR1 LGHNA and CDR2 YSLEER. The length of the CDR3 is 17 residues. V lost 0 bases to trimming and J lost 7 bases; unmatched junction nucleotides: 10. The CDR3 sequence is CASSQDLGLAAGNTQYF. The CDR3 DNA is TGCGCCAGCAGCCAAGATCTAGGACTAGCGGCTGGGAATACGCAGTATTTT.

This clone was detected only a few times. This rearrangement joins TRBV5-1 to TRBJ2-7; 7 nucleotides align to TRBD1. CDR1 SGHRS and CDR2 YFSETQ come from the germline V gene. The CDR3 runs to 15 residues. V was clipped by 0 bases and J by 3 bases; unmatched bases: 6. For the CDR3, the DNA is TGCGCCAGCAGCTTGGGACAGGGCGGCTTCTACGAGCAGTACTTC. It translates to CASSLGQGGFYEQYF.

The count of this clone is one. The chain recombines TRBV6-1 with TRBJ2-5, with a tentative D call TRBD2 (5 bases). In germline, CDR1 is MNHNS, CDR2 SASEGT. V was shortened by 6 bases and J by 4 bases, with 12 bases between the two germline ends. The CDR3 has 13 amino acids. CDR3 nucleotides: TGTGCCAGCAGACCTAGCATGGTAGAGACCCAGTACTTC. It yields the protein CASRPSMVETQYF.

The genes are TRBV6-1 and TRBJ1-1, with TRBD1 matching 9 bases. V was clipped by 4 bases and J by 5 bases; unmatched bases: 8. The CDR3 spans 15 residues. The germline V gene has CDR1 MNHNS and CDR2 SASEGT. CDR3 residues: CASSVSGQGITEAFF. CDR3 nucleotides: TGTGCCAGCAGTGTCTCGGGACAGGGTATTACTGAAGCTTTCTTT.

The chain has TRBV11-3 and TRBJ2-2, with D perhaps TRBD2 (5 bases). V was shortened by 5 bases and J by 0 bases, with 10 bases between the two germline ends. The CDR3 runs 15 residues. The germline gives CDR1 SGHNT, CDR2 YENEEA. CDR3 region: CASSAAVANTGELFF. The CDR3 DNA follows: TGTGCCAGCAGCGCAGCGGTCGCGAACACCGGGGAGCTGTTTTTT. The variable domain in full, with the rest retrieved from reference TRBV11-3 and TRBJ2-2, is EAGVVQSPRYKIIEKKQPVAFWCNPISGHNTLYWYLQNLGQGPELLIRYENEEAVDDSQLPKDRFSAERLKGVDSTLKIQPAELGDSAVYLCASSAAVANTGELFFGEGSRLTVL.

The gene calls are TRBV9 and TRBJ2-3, with D unclear. The V end lost 0 bases, the J end lost 4 bases, and 9 bases lay between the germline ends. The CDR3 covers 14 residues. Germline assignment: CDR1 SGDLS and CDR2 YYNGEE. The CDR3 nucleotides are TGTGCCAGCAGCGTAGATGGCCGCCCAGATACGCAGTATTTT. This encodes CASSVDGRPDTQYF. Drawing the rest from reference TRBV9 and TRBJ2-3, the complete variable domain is DSGVTQTPKHLITATGQRVTLRCSPRSGDLSVYWYQQSLDQGLQFLIQYYNGEERAKGNILERFSAQQFPDLHSELNLSSLELGDSALYFCASSVDGRPDTQYFGPGTRLTVL.

V and J are TRBV7-7 and TRBJ2-1; D remains ambiguous. The germline gives CDR1 SSHAT, CDR2 FNYEAQ (reference sequence). V lost 2 bases and J lost 0, with 14 bases in between. CDR3 length equals 17 residues. DNA of the CDR3: TGTGCCAGCAGCTTATCGCTGGGCCCAAGCTCCTACAATGAGCAGTTCTTC. Translating gives CASSLSLGPSSYNEQFF.

Only a few counts were recorded for this clone. The chain couples TRBV4-2 to TRBJ1-1; TRBD1 might be the D (6 bases). Germline CDR1 is LGHNA and CDR2 is YNFKEQ. The CDR3 sequence is 16 residues long. V lost 1 base and J lost 0, with 12 bases in between. The CDR3 spells CASSQGATGMNTEAFF. The CDR3 nucleotides are TGTGCCAGCAGCCAAGGAGCTACAGGGATGAACACTGAAGCTTTCTTT.

The chain employs TRBV5-1 and TRBJ2-3; 12 nucleotides line up with TRBD2. The CDR3 contains 16 residues. Unmatched junction bases numbered 5, after V lost 2 bases and J lost 4 bases. Germline V gene sequence: CDR1 SGHRS, CDR2 YFSETQ. CDR3 DNA: TGCGCCAGCAGCTTAAGACTAGCGGGAGAGGCAGATACGCAGTATTTT. It encodes CASSLRLAGEADTQYF.

The chain is built from TRBV6-5 and TRBJ2-1; D is uncertain. Trimming took 6 bases from V and 8 from J, leaving 14 bases between them. Germline CDR1 and CDR2: MNHEY and SVGAGI. The CDR3 has 13 amino acids. The CDR3 loop is CASSASGIDEQFF. The CDR3 DNA follows: TGTGCCAGCAGCGCCTCAGGTATTGATGAGCAGTTCTTC.

This clone was seen just once. This chain joins TRBV7-9 and TRBJ2-7, with 10 bases fitting TRBD1. Losses at the gene ends were 3 bases for V and 3 bases for J; bases not matched to a gene: 2. This CDR3 region has 14 residues. Germline V gene sequence: CDR1 SEHNR, CDR2 FQNEAQ (reference sequence). The CDR3 sequence is CASSLGTGVYEQYF. As DNA, the CDR3 is TGTGCCAGCAGCTTGGGGACAGGGGTCTACGAGCAGTACTTC.

The J gene is TRBJ1-2, the V gene TRBV5-1, with TRBD1 matching over 7 bases. The CDR3 contains 14 residues. J was trimmed by 6 bases and V by 2 bases; bases with no gene match: 7. Germline CDR1 SGHRS, CDR2 YFSETQ. The CDR3 loop is CASSFEQGNDGYTF. In DNA form, the CDR3 reads TGCGCCAGCAGCTTCGAACAGGGGAACGATGGCTACACCTTC.

This chain connects TRBV5-5 to TRBJ1-6, with 7 bases matching TRBD1. V gave up 4 bases and J gave up 8 bases; unmatched junction bases: 6. The CDR3 consists of 14 residues. CDR1 SGHKS and CDR2 YYEKEE come from the germline V gene (reference sequence). For the CDR3, the DNA is TGTGCCAGCAGCCCCCGGGACAGTCATTCACCCCTCCACTTT. Residues: CASSPRDSHSPLHF.

This clone was found a few times. The chain uses TRBV5-6 and TRBJ2-2; the D gene is possibly TRBD1 (5 bases). V lost 7 bases and J lost 3, with 19 bases in between. The V gene's germline CDR1 is SGHDT and CDR2 YYEEEE. The CDR3 is 16 residues long. The CDR3 loop reads CASGNFILQDTGELFF. The CDR3 coding sequence is TGTGCCAGCGGAAATTTCATCCTACAGGACACCGGGGAGCTGTTTTTT.

The sample holds a few counts of this clone. One junction end disagrees with the germline gene, perhaps due to a read error. The gene calls are TRBV7-7 and TRBJ2-7; a possible D gene is TRBD2 (6 bases). The germline gives CDR1 SSHAT, CDR2 FNYEAQ (reference sequence). CDR3 length: 16 residues. CDR3 DNA: TGTGCTAGCAGCGTGACACTTCGGGCGGGAACCTACGAGCAGTACTTC. This encodes CASSVTLRAGTYEQYF.